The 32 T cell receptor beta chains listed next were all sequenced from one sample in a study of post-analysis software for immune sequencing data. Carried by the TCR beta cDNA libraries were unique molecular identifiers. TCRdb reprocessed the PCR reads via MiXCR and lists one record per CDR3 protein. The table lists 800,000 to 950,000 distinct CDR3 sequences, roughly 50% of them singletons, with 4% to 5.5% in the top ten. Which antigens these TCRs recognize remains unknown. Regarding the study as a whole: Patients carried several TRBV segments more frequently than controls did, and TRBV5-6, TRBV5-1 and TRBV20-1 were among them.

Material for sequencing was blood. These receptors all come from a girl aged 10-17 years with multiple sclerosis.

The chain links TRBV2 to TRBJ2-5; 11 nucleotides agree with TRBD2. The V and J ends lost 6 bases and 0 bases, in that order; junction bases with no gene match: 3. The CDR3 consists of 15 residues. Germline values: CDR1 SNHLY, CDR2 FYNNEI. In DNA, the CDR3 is TGTGCCAGCAGCGGGACTAGCGGAAACCAAGAGACCCAGTACTTC. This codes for CASSGTSGNQETQYF.

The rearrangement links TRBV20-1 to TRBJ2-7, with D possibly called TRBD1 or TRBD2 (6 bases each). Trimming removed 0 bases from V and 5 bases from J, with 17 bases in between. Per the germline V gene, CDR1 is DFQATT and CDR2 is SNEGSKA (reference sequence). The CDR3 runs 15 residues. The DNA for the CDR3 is TGCAGTGCTAGAGATGTGGGGGGCATGAACGACGAGCAGTACTTC. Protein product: CSARDVGGMNDEQYF.

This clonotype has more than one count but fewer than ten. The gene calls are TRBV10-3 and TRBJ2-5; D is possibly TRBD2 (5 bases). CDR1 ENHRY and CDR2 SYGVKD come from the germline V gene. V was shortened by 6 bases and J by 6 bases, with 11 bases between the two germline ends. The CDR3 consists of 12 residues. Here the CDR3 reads CAIRTDGKTQYF. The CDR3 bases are TGTGCCATCAGAACGGACGGGAAGACCCAGTACTTC.

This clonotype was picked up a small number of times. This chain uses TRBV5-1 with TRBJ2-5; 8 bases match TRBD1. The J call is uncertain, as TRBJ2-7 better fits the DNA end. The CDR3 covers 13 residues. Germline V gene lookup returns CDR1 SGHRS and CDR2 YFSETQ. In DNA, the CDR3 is TGCGCCAGCAATGACAGGGGCATAGGCGAGCAGTACTTC. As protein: CASNDRGIGEQYF.

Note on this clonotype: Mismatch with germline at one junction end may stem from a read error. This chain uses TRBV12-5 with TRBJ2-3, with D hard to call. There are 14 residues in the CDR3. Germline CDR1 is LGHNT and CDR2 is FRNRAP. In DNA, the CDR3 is TGTGCTAGTGGTTTGGGGAGACTCACAGACACGCAGTATTTT. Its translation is CASGLGRLTDTQYF.

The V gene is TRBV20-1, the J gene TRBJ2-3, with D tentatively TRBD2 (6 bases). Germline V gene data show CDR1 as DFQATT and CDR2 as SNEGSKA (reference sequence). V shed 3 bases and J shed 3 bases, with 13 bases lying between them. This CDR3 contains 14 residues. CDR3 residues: CSASMWGETDTQYF. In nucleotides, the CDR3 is TGCAGTGCTAGTATGTGGGGGGAAACAGATACGCAGTATTTT.

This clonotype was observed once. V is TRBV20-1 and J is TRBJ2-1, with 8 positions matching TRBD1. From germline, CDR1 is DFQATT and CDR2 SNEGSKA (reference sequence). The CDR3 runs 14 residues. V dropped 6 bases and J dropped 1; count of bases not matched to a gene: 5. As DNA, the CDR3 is TGCAGTGCCACCGACAGGGGTTCCTACAATGAGCAGTTCTTC. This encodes CSATDRGSYNEQFF.

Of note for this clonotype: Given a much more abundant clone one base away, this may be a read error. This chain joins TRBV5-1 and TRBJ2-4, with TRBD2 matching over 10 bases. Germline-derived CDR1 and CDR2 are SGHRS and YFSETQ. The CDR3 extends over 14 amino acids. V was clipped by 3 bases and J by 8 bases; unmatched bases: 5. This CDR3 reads CASSWGLAKDIQYF. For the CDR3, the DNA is TGCGCCAGCAGCTGGGGACTAGCGAAGGACATTCAGTACTTC.

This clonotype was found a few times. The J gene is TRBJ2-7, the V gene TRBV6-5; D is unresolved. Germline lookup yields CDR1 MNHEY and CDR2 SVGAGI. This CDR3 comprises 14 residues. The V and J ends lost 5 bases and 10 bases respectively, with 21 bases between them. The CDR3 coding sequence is TGTGCCAGCAGTACCCTAAGAGGCCCCAAGTCCCAGTACTTC. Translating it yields CASSTLRGPKSQYF.

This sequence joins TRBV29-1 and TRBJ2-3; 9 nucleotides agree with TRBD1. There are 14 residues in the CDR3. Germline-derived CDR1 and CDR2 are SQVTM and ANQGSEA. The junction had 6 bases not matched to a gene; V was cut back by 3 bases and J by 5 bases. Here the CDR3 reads CSVEDRGARDTQYF. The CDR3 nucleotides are TGCAGCGTTGAGGACAGGGGAGCGCGAGATACGCAGTATTTT.

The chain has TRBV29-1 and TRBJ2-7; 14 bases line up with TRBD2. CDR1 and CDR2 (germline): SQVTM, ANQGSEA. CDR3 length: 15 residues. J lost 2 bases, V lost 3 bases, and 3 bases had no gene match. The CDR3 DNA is TGCAGCGTTGAGGGACTAGCGGGAGCCGCCTACGAGCAGTACTTC. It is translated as CSVEGLAGAAYEQYF.

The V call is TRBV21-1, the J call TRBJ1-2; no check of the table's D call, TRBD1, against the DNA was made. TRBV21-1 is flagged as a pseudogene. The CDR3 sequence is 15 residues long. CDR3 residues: CASSTYRGHVYGYTF. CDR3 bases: TGTGCCAGCAGCACTTACAGGGGGCATGTCTATGGCTACACCTTC.

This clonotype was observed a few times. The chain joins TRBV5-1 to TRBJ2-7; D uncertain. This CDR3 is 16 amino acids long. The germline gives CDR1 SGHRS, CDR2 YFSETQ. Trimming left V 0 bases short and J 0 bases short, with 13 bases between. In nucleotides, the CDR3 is TGCGCCAGCAGCTTGGAATCCAGGATCTCCTCCTACGAGCAGTACTTC. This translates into CASSLESRISSYEQYF.

The CDR3 DNA follows: TGTGCCAGCAGTGACTTCCCGGGACAGGGGTTAGAGACCCAGTACTTC. It specifies CASSDFPGQGLETQYF. V and J are TRBV6-4 and TRBJ2-5, with 10 positions matching TRBD1. The length of the CDR3 is 16 residues. The germline gives CDR1 MRHNA, CDR2 SNTAGT. With V trimmed by 1 base and J by 4 bases, 6 bases remained unmatched.

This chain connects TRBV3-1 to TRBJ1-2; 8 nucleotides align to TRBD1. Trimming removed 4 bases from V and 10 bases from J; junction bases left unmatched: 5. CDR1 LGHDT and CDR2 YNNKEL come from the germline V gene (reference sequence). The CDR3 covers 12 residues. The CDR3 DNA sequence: TGTGCCAGCAGCCTCCGGGACAGGCTCTACACCTTC. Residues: CASSLRDRLYTF.

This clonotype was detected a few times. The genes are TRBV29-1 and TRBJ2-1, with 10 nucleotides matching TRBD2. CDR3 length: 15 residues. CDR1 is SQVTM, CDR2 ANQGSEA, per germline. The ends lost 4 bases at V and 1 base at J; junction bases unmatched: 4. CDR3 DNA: TGCAGCGTTGCACTAGCGGGGAGGTCCTACAATGAGCAGTTCTTC. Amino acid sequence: CSVALAGRSYNEQFF.

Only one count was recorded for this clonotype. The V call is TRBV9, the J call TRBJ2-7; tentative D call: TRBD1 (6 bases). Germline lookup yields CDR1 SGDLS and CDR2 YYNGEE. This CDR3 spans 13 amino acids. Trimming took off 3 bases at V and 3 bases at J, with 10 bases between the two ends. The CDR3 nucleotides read TGTGCCAGCAGCGGGAAGGACAGCTACGAGCAGTACTTC. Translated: CASSGKDSYEQYF. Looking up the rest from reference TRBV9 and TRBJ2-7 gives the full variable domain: DSGVTQTPKHLITATGQRVTLRCSPRSGDLSVYWYQQSLDQGLQFLIQYYNGEERAKGNILERFSAQQFPDLHSELNLSSLELGDSALYFCASSGKDSYEQYFGPGTRLTVT.

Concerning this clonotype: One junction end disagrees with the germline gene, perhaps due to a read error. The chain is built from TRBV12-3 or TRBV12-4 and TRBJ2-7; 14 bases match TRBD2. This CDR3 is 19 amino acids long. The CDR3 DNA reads TGTGCCAGCAGTTTCGCCGGGACTAGCGGGGGCCCTAGCTCCTACGAGCAGTACTTT. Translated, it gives CASSFAGTSGGPSSYEQYF.

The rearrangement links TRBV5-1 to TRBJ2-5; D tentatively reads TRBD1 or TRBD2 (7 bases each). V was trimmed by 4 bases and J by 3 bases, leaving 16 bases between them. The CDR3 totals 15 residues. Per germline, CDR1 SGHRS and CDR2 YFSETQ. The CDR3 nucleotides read TGCGCCAGCAGCCTGACCAGGGGGAGGGAAGAGACCCAGTACTTC. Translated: CASSLTRGREETQYF.

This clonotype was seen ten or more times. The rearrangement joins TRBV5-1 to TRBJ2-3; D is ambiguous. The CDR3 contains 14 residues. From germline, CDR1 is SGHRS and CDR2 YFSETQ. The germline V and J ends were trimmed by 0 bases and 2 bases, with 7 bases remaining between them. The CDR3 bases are TGCGCCAGCAGCTTGGATCGTTACACAGATACGCAGTATTTT. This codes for CASSLDRYTDTQYF.

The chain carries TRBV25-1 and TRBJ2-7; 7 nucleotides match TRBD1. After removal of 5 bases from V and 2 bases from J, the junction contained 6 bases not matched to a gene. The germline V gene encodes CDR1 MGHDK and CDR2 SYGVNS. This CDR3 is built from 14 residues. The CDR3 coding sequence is TGTGCCAGCAGTCCTGACAGGGAAGCCTACGAGCAGTACTTC. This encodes CASSPDREAYEQYF.

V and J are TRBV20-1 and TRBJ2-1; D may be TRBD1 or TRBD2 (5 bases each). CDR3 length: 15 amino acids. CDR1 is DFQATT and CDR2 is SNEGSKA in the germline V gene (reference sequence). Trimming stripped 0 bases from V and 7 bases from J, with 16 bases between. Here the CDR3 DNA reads TGCAGTGCTAGAGATCACCAGCGCGAGGGGAATGAGCAGTTCTTC. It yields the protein CSARDHQREGNEQFF.

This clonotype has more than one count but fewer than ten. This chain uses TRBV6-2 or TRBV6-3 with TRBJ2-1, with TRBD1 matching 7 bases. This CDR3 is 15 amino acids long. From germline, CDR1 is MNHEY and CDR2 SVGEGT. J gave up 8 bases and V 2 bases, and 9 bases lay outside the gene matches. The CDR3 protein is CASSYGTALTHEQFF. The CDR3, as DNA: TGTGCCAGCAGTTACGGGACAGCCCTTACACATGAGCAGTTCTTC.

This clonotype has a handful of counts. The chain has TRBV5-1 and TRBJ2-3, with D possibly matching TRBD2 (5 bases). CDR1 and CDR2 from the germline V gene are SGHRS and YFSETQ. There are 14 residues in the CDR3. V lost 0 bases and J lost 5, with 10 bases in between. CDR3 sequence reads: CASSLESAEDTQYF. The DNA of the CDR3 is TGCGCCAGCAGCTTGGAGTCAGCGGAAGATACGCAGTATTTT.

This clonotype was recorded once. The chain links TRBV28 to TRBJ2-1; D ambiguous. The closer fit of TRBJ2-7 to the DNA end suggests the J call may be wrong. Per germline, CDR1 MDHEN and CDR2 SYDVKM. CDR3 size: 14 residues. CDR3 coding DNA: TGTGCCAGCAGTTTATGGGGAAATATCTACGAGCAGTACTTC. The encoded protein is CASSLWGNIYEQYF.

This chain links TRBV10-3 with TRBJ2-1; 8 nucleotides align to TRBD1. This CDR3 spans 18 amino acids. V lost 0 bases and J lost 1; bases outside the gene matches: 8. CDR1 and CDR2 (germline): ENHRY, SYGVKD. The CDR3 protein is CAISESAGQGGSYNEQFF. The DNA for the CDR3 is TGTGCCATCAGTGAGTCAGCCGGACAGGGAGGATCCTACAATGAGCAGTTCTTC.

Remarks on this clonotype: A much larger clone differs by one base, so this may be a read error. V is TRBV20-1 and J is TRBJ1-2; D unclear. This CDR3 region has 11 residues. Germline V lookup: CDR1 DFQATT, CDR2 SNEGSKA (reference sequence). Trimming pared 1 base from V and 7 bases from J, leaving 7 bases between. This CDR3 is CSARVGCGYTF. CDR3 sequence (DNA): TGCAGTGCTAGAGTTGGCTGTGGCTACACCTTC.

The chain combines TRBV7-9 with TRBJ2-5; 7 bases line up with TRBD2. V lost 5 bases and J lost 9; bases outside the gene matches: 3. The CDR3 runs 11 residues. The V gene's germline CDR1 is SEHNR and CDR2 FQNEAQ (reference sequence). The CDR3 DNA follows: TGTGCCAGCAGCCCGGGGGGAGCCCAGTACTTC. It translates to CASSPGGAQYF.

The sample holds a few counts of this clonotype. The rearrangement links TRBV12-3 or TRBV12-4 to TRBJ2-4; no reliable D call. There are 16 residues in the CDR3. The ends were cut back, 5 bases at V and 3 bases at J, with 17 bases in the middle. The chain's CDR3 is CASSPDRAQVKNIQYF. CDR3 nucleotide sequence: TGTGCCAGCAGTCCAGATCGGGCACAAGTCAAAAACATTCAGTACTTC.

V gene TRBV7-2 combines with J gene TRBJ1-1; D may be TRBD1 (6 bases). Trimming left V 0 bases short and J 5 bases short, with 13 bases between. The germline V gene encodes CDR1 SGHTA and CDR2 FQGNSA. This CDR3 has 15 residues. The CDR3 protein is CASSLAPGARTEAFF. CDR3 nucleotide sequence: TGTGCCAGCAGCTTAGCGCCGGGGGCGAGGACTGAAGCTTTCTTT. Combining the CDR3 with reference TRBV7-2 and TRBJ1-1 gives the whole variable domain GAGVSQSPSNKVTEKGKDVELRCDPISGHTALYWYRQSLGQGLEFLIYFQGNSAPDKSGLPSDRFSAERTGGSVSTLTIQRTQQEDSAVYLCASSLAPGARTEAFFGQGTRLTVV.

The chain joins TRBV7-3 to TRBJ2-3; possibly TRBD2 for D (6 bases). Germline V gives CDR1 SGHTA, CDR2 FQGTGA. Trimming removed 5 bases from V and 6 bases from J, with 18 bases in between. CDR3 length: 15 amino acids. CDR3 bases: TGTGCCAGCAGCCCCTTTAGCGGCCTCCCGGATACGCAGTATTTT. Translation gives CASSPFSGLPDTQYF. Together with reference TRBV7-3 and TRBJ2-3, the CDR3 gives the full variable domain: GAGVSQTPSNKVTEKGKYVELRCDPISGHTALYWYRQSLGQGPEFLIYFQGTGAADDSGLPNDRFFAVRPEGSVSTLKIQRTERGDSAVYLCASSPFSGLPDTQYFGPGTRLTVL.

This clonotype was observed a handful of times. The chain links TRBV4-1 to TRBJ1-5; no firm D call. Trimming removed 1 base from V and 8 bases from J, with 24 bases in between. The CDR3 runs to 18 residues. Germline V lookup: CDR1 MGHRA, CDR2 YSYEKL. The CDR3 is CASSQVIGIGKRNEPQHF. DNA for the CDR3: TGCGCCAGCAGCCAAGTTATCGGGATAGGGAAGCGGAATGAGCCCCAGCATTTT.